This T cell receptor beta chain stems from a study of T cell responses to AZD1222 COVID-19 vaccine. Regarding the study as a whole: Spike was spanned by vaccine-associated CD4 TCRs, with dominance at 160-218 and 743-854. Only five or six AZD1222 recipients were seropositive at baseline. Targets within unmutated variant regions were reportedly found for nearly half of spike-specific TCRs. Clonal diversity was possibly underestimated; the donors were predominantly white British and more often female.

Using immunoSEQ multiplex PCR, the repertoire was profiled, and TCRdb retains in-frame clones only, with some absent. Counted here are around 190,000 clones, around nine tenths occurring once; the ten biggest clones make up 0.4% to 0.5%. Between the trimmed V and J ends, which lost 5 bases and 6 bases, there was a span of 10 bases. This CDR3 has 13 amino acids. Germline CDR1 SGHTA, CDR2 FQGNSA. On this clone: Its specificity is not known.

The specimen was peripheral blood, collected on day 0 of AZD1222 vaccination. The chain carries TRBV7-2 and TRBJ1-4; the D is unclear. The origin of this receptor is an adult in good health. Here the CDR3 DNA reads TGTGCCAGCAGCCCCCGGAGGGATGAAAAACTGTTTTTT. Translating gives CASSPRRDEKLFF.